This T cell receptor (beta chain) came from a study of regulatory T cells in long-lasting Graves disease. V dropped 3 bases and J dropped 5; count of bases not matched to a gene: 6. This CDR3 contains 14 residues. Germline lookup yields CDR1 LNHDA and CDR2 SQIVND (reference sequence). The study, taken as a whole, reports: Persistent disease favored TRBV28, TRBJ1-2 and TRBJ2-5.

Documented time point: newly diagnosed GD, antithyroid drugs for less than 3 months. Construction of the TCR library relied on RNA isolated from PBMCs. CDR3-region Arm-PCR and iRepertoire HTBI primers produced the TCR beta libraries. TCRdb independently ran MiXCR on the multiplex PCR reads; one entry per CDR3 protein. This sample has 450,000 to 600,000 distinct CDR3 sequences; approximately 13% occur once, and the top ten carry roughly 10%. This clonotype was recorded at least ten times. What it binds is unknown. In addition, the sample was reused for a study of T cells in Graves' hyperthyroidism and ophthalmopathy. From that paper: Peripheral blood also featured most of the thyroid clonotypes expanded above 0.001. Ophthalmopathy was told apart from stable hyperthyroidism by a 13 V-J model.

The sequence derives from a man aged 25-45 years with Graves disease. Specimen: peripheral blood mononuclear cells (PBMCs), collected at new diagnosis, from a patient treated with antithyroid drugs. The chain combines TRBV19 with TRBJ2-7; TRBD1 agrees at 8 bases. CDR3 nucleotide sequence: TGTGCCAGTAGTATTGCCAGGGGGCATAACGAGCAGTACTTC. The encoded protein is CASSIARGHNEQYF.